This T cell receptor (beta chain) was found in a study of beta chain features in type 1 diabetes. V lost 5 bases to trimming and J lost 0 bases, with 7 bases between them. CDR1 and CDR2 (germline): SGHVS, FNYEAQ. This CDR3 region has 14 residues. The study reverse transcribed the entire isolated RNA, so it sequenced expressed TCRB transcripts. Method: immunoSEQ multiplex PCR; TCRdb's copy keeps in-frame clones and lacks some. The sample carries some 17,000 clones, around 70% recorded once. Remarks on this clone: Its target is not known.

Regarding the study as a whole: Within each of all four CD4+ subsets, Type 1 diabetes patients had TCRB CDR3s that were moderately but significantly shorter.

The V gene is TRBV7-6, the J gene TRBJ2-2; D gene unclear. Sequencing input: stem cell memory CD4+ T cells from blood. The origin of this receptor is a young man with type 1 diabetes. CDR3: CASSLPPNTGELFF. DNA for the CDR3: TGTGCCAGCAGCCTCCCCCCGAACACCGGGGAGCTGTTTTTT.